This T cell receptor beta chain comes out of a study of early T cells in non-severe SARS-CoV-2 infection (dated by TCRdb to the early 2020s). Study-level background: TCR sequencing used bulk RNA from unsorted whole blood, so alpha and beta chains could not be paired. On the study overall, not on this receptor specifically: VDJdb matching was skewed toward anti-spike CD8 responses, so virus-specific expansions were likely underestimated and private and CD4 specificities were missed.

A case-control design nested within a healthcare worker cohort in London, UK, was used, with weekly nasopharyngeal swab PCR tests and blood sampling performed. Healthcare workers were recruited during the week of the UK lockdown, between 23 and 31 March 2020, and followed weekly for up to roughly 15 weeks. The germline V and J ends show losses of 4 bases and 2 bases respectively, and no gene match explains 12 bases of the junction. The CDR3 measures 16 amino acids from cysteine to phenylalanine. The sequence is cut down to CDR3 DNA, 48 bases in frame from base 1. As encoded in the germline V gene, CDR1 is SGDLS while CDR2 is YYNGEE. Library prep was done by 5' RACE. The listed sequencing device is NextSeq 500. Unique molecular identifiers were attached to individual cDNA molecules in the TCR library protocol so that sequencing error and PCR bias could be corrected. Both TCR alpha and beta chains were sequenced, and tight co-correlation was observed between alpha and beta sequence abundances in each sample. From the authors' description of their analysis: Decombinator V4 was used to perform V gene, J gene and CDR3 annotation of TCR sequences. TCRs were defined as expanded if a significant change between any two time points was detected under a Poisson model with p below 0.0001. Abundances of TCRs were expressed as counts per million after normalisation to the total number of TCRs sequenced in each sample. MAIT TCRs were defined by TRAV1-2 paired with TRAJ12, TRAJ20 or TRAJ33, and iNKT TCRs by TRAV10 paired with TRAJ18. VDJdb, accessed 1 November 2021, was searched for CMV, EBV and SARS-CoV-2 annotated TCRs, with TCRs annotated for multiple antigens excluded. The public reads were run again by TCRdb, first through fastp at Q25 and then through MiXCR, and only productive beta chains were kept. CDR3 protein sequences are deduplicated, and each keeps its most common genes and DNA. The V and J calls come from TCRdb's annotation, not from the publication. Present in this sample are tens of thousands of distinct CDR3 sequences, roughly a tenth of which were seen just once. The ten largest clones add up to around 5.3% of the sample.

This clonotype was found many times. Its binding antigen is unknown. The sample holds no much larger clone one base away, and base qualities are not on file. The chain is encoded by TRBV9 joined to TRBJ2-7, with TRBD2 identical over 7 junction bases. This sample comprised whole blood, obtained at baseline. The clonotype originates from an adult who was a healthcare worker with PCR-confirmed SARS-CoV-2 infection or an uninfected control (not recorded which). The CDR3 reads as follows: CASSPAPGRTTYEQYF. The nucleotide sequence is TGTGCCAGCAGCCCCGCCCCCGGGAGGACCACCTACGAGCAGTACTTC.